This passage covers 19 T cell receptor beta chains from one sample sequenced in a study of human T cells and chemical hapten exposure. Specified time point: pre-sensitization, week 0. Treatment given: therapeutic diphenylcyclopropenone sensitization with weekly scalp DPC. TCRdb re-analysed the RACE reads in MiXCR, keeping a single row per CDR3 protein. The table has tens of thousands of distinct CDR3 sequences, around 12% seen once. The material sequenced was whole blood, taken in connection with sensitization to the hapten diphenylcyclopropenone (DPC). The source of these receptors is a woman aged 30 to 39 with alopecia areata. Some clones in this sample may be carry-over from other donors' samples.

This clonotype has a count of ten or more. The rearrangement uses TRBV14 and TRBJ2-7; the D is unclear. The CDR3 is made up of 13 amino acids. V dropped 1 base and J dropped 2 bases, with 6 bases sitting between them. Germline V gene sequence: CDR1 SGHDN, CDR2 FVKESK. The CDR3 region has the DNA TGTGCCAGCAGCCAAGCCCACACCTACGAGCAGTACTTC. This gives the protein CASSQAHTYEQYF.

This clonotype came up many times. The chain joins TRBV12-3 or TRBV12-4 to TRBJ2-5, with D uncertain. The CDR3 extends over 12 amino acids. V was pared by 6 bases and J by 2 bases, with 7 bases between. This CDR3 reads CASSPLQETQYF. The CDR3 coding sequence is TGTGCCAGCAGCCCCTTGCAAGAGACCCAGTACTTC.

This chain uses TRBV14 with TRBJ1-4; D is uncertain. CDR3 length: 12 amino acids. Germline CDR1 and CDR2: SGHDN and FVKESK. The V end lost 2 bases, the J end lost 8 bases, and 6 bases lay between the germline ends. The CDR3 coding sequence is TGTGCCAGCAGCCAATTTCGGGAAAAACTGTTTTTT. As protein: CASSQFREKLFF.

The gene calls are TRBV29-1 and TRBJ2-7; 9 positions agree with TRBD1. Germline loops: CDR1 SQVTM, CDR2 ANQGSEA. The CDR3 runs to 13 residues. V was clipped by 6 bases and J by 1 base; unmatched bases: 4. This CDR3 reads CSVRTGESYEQYF. CDR3 in DNA: TGCAGCGTGAGGACAGGGGAGTCCTACGAGCAGTACTTC.

This clonotype was seen more than once but under ten times. The chain recombines TRBV29-1 with TRBJ1-1; 8 nucleotides agree with TRBD1. The CDR3 is 13 amino acids. V lost 7 bases, J lost 1 base, and 5 bases stayed unmatched. Germline loops: CDR1 SQVTM, CDR2 ANQGSEA. The CDR3 here is CSADRGPNTEAFF. The CDR3, as DNA: TGCAGCGCCGACAGGGGTCCGAACACTGAAGCTTTCTTT.

CDR3 coding DNA: TGCGCCAGCAGCCAAGATCCGGCAGGGGAAACTACGAACACCGGGGAGCTGTTTTTT. It translates to CASSQDPAGETTNTGELFF. The chain carries TRBV4-3 and TRBJ2-2; D might be TRBD1 (6 bases). The length of the CDR3 is 19 residues. Germline V lookup: CDR1 LGHNA, CDR2 YSLEER. V lost 0 bases to trimming and J lost 0 bases, with 17 bases between them.

The chain employs TRBV20-1 and TRBJ2-1; TRBD2 aligns across 10 bases. Germline values: CDR1 DFQATT, CDR2 SNEGSKA (reference sequence). Germline trimming cut 6 bases from V and 15 bases from J; bases unmatched to any gene: 17. CDR3 size: 14 residues. The CDR3: CSAERGSGRTRRFF. CDR3 coding DNA: TGCAGTGCCGAACGGGGTAGCGGGAGGACCCGTCGGTTCTTC.

In this sample, this clonotype turned up many times. The rearrangement links TRBV7-3 to TRBJ2-1, with D perhaps matching TRBD1 (7 bases). Deletions cut 5 bases from V and 4 bases from J, with 9 bases between. Germline CDR1 is SGHTA and CDR2 is FQGTGA. The CDR3 runs to 13 residues. CDR3 region: CASSAGQYNEQFF. CDR3 nucleotides: TGTGCCAGCAGCGCGGGACAGTACAATGAGCAGTTCTTC.

Only a few counts were recorded for this clonotype. The V call is TRBV20-1, the J call TRBJ1-4; no firm D call. The length of the CDR3 is 13 residues. CDR1 DFQATT and CDR2 SNEGSKA come from the germline V gene (reference sequence). The germline V and J ends were trimmed by 1 base and 7 bases, with 10 bases remaining between them. CDR3 nucleotide sequence: TGCAGTGCTAGAGCCCCCAGCGGTGAAAAACTGTTTTTT. It yields the protein CSARAPSGEKLFF.

The sample holds many counts of this clonotype. The chain joins TRBV29-1 to TRBJ2-3, with D uncertain. The CDR3 length is 15 residues. V lost 4 bases to trimming and J lost 1 base, with 15 bases between them. Germline V gene sequence: CDR1 SQVTM, CDR2 ANQGSEA. The DNA of the CDR3 is TGCAGCGTTGTACGAGGCGGCAGAGGCACAGATACGCAGTATTTT. Translated: CSVVRGGRGTDTQYF.

In its sample, this clonotype was seen a few times. CDR3 sequence: CASSLGVGEKLFF. As DNA, the CDR3 is TGTGCCAGCTCCCTAGGGGTAGGCGAAAAACTGTTTTTT. This chain uses TRBV12-3 or TRBV12-4 with TRBJ1-4, with D possibly matching TRBD1 (5 bases). Trimming removed 8 bases at V and 8 bases at J, with 15 bases between. CDR3 length equals 13 residues.

This clonotype was seen many times. V usage is TRBV7-8 and J usage is TRBJ2-4; TRBD1 matches at 8 bases. The CDR3 is made up of 17 amino acids. Looked up from germline, CDR1 is SGHVS and CDR2 is FQNEAQ. Unmatched junction bases numbered 9, after V lost 5 bases and J lost 0 bases. The DNA for the CDR3 is TGTGCCAGCAGCCCGGGACAGGCCCTTCTAGCCAAAAACATTCAGTACTTC. Its protein is CASSPGQALLAKNIQYF. The full variable domain, completed using reference TRBV7-8 and TRBJ2-4, is GAGVSQSPRYKVAKRGQDVALRCDPISGHVSLFWYQQALGQGPEFLTYFQNEAQLDKSGLPSDRFFAERPEGSVSTLKIQRTQQEDSAVYLCASSPGQALLAKNIQYFGAGTRLSVL.

The chain links TRBV7-8 to TRBJ2-5; D gene ambiguous. Germline V gives CDR1 SGHVS, CDR2 FQNEAQ. Trimming took off 8 bases at V and 0 bases at J, with 10 bases between the two ends. This CDR3 contains 13 residues. The CDR3 region has the DNA TGTGCCAGCGGGGAAGAGAACCAAGAGACCCAGTACTTC. This sequence encodes CASGEENQETQYF.

This clonotype was seen repeatedly, ten times or more. The chain uses TRBV18 and TRBJ1-5, with unresolved D. With 1 base removed from V and 3 bases from J, the gap between germline ends came to 7 bases. Germline V CDR1 and CDR2: KGHSH, LQKENI. The CDR3 length is 14 residues. CDR3 sequence: CASSPQGYNQPQHF. The DNA of the CDR3 is TGTGCCAGCTCACCACAGGGCTACAATCAGCCCCAGCATTTT.

The rearrangement uses TRBV29-1 and TRBJ1-5; D ambiguous. Trimming shortened V by 4 bases and J by 8 bases, and 18 bases separated the two germline ends. Germline lookup yields CDR1 SQVTM and CDR2 ANQGSEA. The CDR3 is 14 amino acids. CDR3 bases: TGCAGCGTTGGGGCTCGAACCGGGATCGAGCCCCAGCATTTT. Translating gives CSVGARTGIEPQHF.

This clonotype was counted between two and nine times. V and J are TRBV20-1 and TRBJ2-7; 12 nucleotides line up with TRBD2. The CDR3 contains 17 residues. From germline, CDR1 is DFQATT and CDR2 SNEGSKA (reference sequence). J gave up 3 bases and V 0 bases, and 9 bases lay outside the gene matches. The CDR3 is CSAREGFGLAGIYEQYF. For the CDR3, the DNA is TGCAGTGCTAGAGAAGGGTTTGGACTAGCGGGAATCTACGAGCAGTACTTC.

J is TRBJ2-5 and V is TRBV5-1; D might be TRBD1 or TRBD2, each matching 6 bases. This CDR3 region has 15 residues. CDR1 and CDR2 from the germline V gene are SGHRS and YFSETQ. V was shortened by 5 bases and J by 4 bases, with 18 bases between the two germline ends. CDR3 nucleotides: TGCGCCAGCAGACCCCGGGACATGGGAGGAGAGACCCAGTACTTC. This encodes CASRPRDMGGETQYF.

The chain carries TRBV6-5 and TRBJ1-1; D unclear. This CDR3 is 14 amino acids long. Germline V gene lookup returns CDR1 MNHEY and CDR2 SVGAGI. V lost 0 bases to trimming and J lost 4 bases, with 9 bases between them. The CDR3 sequence is CASSYSWAITEAFF. The CDR3 nucleotides are TGTGCCAGCAGTTACTCGTGGGCAATCACTGAAGCTTTCTTT.

This clonotype has only a few counts. This sequence joins TRBV28 and TRBJ2-1, with TRBD2 matching 9 bases. The CDR3 covers 21 residues. After removal of 2 bases from V and 1 base from J, the junction contained 18 bases not matched to a gene. Germline lookup yields CDR1 MDHEN and CDR2 SYDVKM. The CDR3, as DNA: TGTGCCAGCAGTTTACCCCCTGGATGGATTGCGGGAGGGCAATCCTACAATGAGCAGTTCTTC. The encoded protein is CASSLPPGWIAGGQSYNEQFF.